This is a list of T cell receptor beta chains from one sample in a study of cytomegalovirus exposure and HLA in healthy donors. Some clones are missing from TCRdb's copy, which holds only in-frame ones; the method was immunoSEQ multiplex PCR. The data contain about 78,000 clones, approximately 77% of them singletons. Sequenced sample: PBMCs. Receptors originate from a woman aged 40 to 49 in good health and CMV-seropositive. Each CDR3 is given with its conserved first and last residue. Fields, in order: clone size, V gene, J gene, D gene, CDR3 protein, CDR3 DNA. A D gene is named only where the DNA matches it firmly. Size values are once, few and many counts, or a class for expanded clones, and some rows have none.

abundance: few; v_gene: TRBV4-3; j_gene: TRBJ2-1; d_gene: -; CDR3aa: CASSQVGRGNNEQFF; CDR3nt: TGCGCCAGCAGCCAAGTGGGCAGGGGAAACAATGAGCAGTTCTTC
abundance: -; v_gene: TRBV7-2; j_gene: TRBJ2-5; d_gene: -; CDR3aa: CASRKTAKGLETQYF; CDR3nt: TGTGCCAGCAGAAAGACAGCGAAGGGCTTGGAGACCCAGTACTTC
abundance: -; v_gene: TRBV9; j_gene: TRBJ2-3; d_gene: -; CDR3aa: CASSVGAPSSTDTQYF; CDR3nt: TGTGCCAGCAGCGTAGGGGCGCCGTCTAGCACAGATACGCAGTATTTT
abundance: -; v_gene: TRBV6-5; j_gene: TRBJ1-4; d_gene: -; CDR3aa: CASSRGGAVNEKLFF; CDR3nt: TGTGCCAGCAGTAGGGGGGGAGCGGTTAATGAAAAACTGTTTTTT
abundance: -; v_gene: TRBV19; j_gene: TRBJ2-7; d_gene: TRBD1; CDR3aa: CASSIDTGTGGDYEQYF; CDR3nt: TGTGCCAGTAGTATAGATACCGGGACAGGGGGCGACTACGAGCAGTACTTC
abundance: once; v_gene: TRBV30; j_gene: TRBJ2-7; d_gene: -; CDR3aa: CAWSVYNEQYF; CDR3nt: TGTGCCTGGAGCGTGTATAATGAGCAGTACTTC
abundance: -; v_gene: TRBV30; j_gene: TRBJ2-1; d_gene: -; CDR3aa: CAWGRGNEQFF; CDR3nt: TGTGCCTGGGGACGGGGGAATGAGCAGTTCTTC
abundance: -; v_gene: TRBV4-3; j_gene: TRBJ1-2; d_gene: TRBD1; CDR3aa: CASSQERGDRVEGYTF; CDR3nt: TGCGCCAGCAGCCAAGAACGGGGCGACAGGGTGGAAGGCTACACCTTC
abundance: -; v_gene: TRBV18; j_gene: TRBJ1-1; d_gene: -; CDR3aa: CASSPPSTDHEAFF; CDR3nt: TGTGCCAGCTCACCACCGTCGACAGACCATGAAGCTTTCTTT
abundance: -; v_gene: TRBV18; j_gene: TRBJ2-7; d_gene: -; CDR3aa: CASSPPSQTYEQYF; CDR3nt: TGTGCCAGCTCACCACCGTCGCAGACATACGAGCAGTACTTC
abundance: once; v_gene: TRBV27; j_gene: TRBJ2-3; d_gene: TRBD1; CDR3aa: CASSSTGGTGPYTQYF; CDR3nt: TGTGCCAGCAGTTCTACAGGGGGAACGGGGCCGTATACGCAGTATTTT
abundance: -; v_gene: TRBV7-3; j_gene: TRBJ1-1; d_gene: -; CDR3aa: CASSIQGNTEAFF; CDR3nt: TGTGCCAGCAGCATACAGGGGAACACTGAAGCTTTCTTT
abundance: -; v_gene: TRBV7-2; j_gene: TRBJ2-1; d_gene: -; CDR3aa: CASSDYSSSYNEQFF; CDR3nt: TGTGCCAGCAGCGATTACAGTAGCTCCTACAATGAGCAGTTCTTC
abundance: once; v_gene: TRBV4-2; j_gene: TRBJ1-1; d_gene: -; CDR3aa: CASSQVGGPAFF; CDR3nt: TGTGCCAGCAGCCAAGTAGGAGGGCCAGCTTTCTTT
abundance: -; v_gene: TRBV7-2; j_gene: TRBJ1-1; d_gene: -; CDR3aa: CASSSQQLLNTEAFF; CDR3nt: TGTGCCAGCAGCTCCCAACAGCTCCTGAACACTGAAGCTTTCTTT
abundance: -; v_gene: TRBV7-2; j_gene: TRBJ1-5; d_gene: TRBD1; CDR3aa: CASSPDRIYSNQPQHF; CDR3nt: TGTGCCAGCAGCCCGGACAGGATATATAGCAATCAGCCCCAGCATTTT
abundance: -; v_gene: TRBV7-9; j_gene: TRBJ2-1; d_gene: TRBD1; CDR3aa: CASSLGQGANEQFF; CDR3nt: TGTGCCAGCAGCTTAGGGCAGGGGGCTAATGAGCAGTTCTTC
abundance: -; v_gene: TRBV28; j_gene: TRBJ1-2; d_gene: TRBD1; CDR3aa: CASNRFQGQLNYGYTF; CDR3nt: TGTGCCAGTAATAGATTTCAGGGACAGCTTAACTATGGCTACACCTTC
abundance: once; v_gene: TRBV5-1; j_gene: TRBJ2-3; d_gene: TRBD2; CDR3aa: CASSLSGGTDTQYF; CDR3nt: TGCGCCAGCAGCCTTAGCGGGGGCACAGATACGCAGTATTTT
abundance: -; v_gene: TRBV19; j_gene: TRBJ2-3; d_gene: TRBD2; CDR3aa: CASMGGRREDTQYF; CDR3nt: TGTGCCAGTATGGGCGGGAGGAGGGAAGATACGCAGTATTTT
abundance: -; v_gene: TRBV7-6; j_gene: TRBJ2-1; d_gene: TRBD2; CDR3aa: CASSLRVPSGTHEQFF; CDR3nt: TGTGCCAGCAGCTTAAGGGTGCCTAGCGGGACCCATGAGCAGTTCTTC
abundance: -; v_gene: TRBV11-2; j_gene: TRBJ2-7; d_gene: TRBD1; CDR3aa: CASSRDRVGSYEQYF; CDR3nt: TGTGCCAGCAGCCGGGACAGGGTAGGGTCCTACGAGCAGTACTTC
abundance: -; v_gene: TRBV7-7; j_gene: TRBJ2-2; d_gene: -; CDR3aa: CASSLQSGPGELFF; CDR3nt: TGTGCTAGCAGCTTACAGTCAGGCCCCGGGGAGCTGTTTTTT
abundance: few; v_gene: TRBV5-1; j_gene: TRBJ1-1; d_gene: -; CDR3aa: CASSFQGGMNTEAFF; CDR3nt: TGCGCCAGCAGCTTTCAGGGAGGGATGAACACTGAAGCTTTCTTT
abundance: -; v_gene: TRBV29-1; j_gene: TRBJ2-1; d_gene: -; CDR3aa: CSGAHDRYNEQFF; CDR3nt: TGCAGCGGGGCACATGATAGGTACAATGAGCAGTTCTTC
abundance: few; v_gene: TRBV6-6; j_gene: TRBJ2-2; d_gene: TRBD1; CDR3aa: CASSPPTGVRAGELFF; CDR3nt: TGTGCCAGCAGTCCCCCGACAGGGGTGAGGGCCGGGGAGCTGTTTTTT